Listed below are T cell receptor beta chains from one sample, sequenced in a study of blood T cells in healthy people across ages. TCRdb re-called the 5' RACE reads with MiXCR, one entry per CDR3 protein. The table records 350,000 to 450,000 distinct CDR3 sequences, 45% to 65% of them present only once. The sequenced material came from blood. These receptors were collected from a man aged 60 to 69 in good health. Both conserved end residues are part of each CDR3. Each record gives: clone size, J gene, D gene, V gene, CDR3 protein, CDR3 DNA. D genes are given only for firm matches. The size of a clone is reported for some rows only, either as once, few or many, or as a class for expanded clones.

NA,TRBJ2-7,NA,TRBV3-1,CASSQGQPYEQYF,TGTGCCAGCAGCCAAGGCCAACCTTACGAGCAGTACTTC
few,TRBJ1-5,NA,TRBV12-3/TRBV12-4,CASTPRDGNDPQHF,TGTGCCAGCACGCCCAGGGACGGCAATGATCCCCAGCATTTT
many,TRBJ2-5,NA,TRBV7-2,CASSRGGSGGQETQYF,TGTGCCAGCAGCCGCGGAGGGAGCGGAGGCCAAGAGACCCAGTACTTC
few,TRBJ2-1,NA,TRBV6-1,CASSAGALGGEQFF,TGTGCCAGCAGTGCAGGGGCCCTTGGAGGTGAGCAGTTCTTC
once,TRBJ2-5,NA,TRBV7-2,CGSSPGNYQPTQYF,TGTGGCAGCAGCCCCGGAAACTACCAACCGACTCAGTACTTC
NA,TRBJ2-3,TRBD2,TRBV7-6,CASSPSIAGRDTQYF,TGTGCCAGCAGCCCAAGTATAGCGGGGAGAGATACGCAGTATTTT
few,TRBJ2-1,NA,TRBV11-1,CASSFSVGGRDEQFF,TGTGCCAGCAGCTTTTCTGTGGGGGGGCGGGATGAGCAGTTCTTC
NA,TRBJ2-5,NA,TRBV20-1,CSASGGGETQYF,TGCAGTGCTAGCGGGGGCGGGGAGACCCAGTACTTC
NA,TRBJ2-6,NA,TRBV18,CASSPVTVSGANVLTF,TGTGCCAGCTCACCAGTAACGGTCTCTGGGGCCAACGTCTTGACTTTC
NA,TRBJ2-1,TRBD2,TRBV20-1,CSAPPRTSGYNEQFF,TGCAGTGCTCCCCCTAGGACTAGCGGATACAATGAGCAGTTCTTC
NA,TRBJ1-6,NA,TRBV7-9,CASSFRDPRNSPLHF,TGTGCCAGCAGTTTCCGGGACCCCCGTAATTCACCCCTCCACTTT
many,TRBJ2-1,NA,TRBV24-1,CATSDRPAEQFF,TGTGCCACCAGTGATCGGCCGGCTGAGCAGTTCTTC
many,TRBJ2-7,TRBD2,TRBV24-1,CATATSSNEQYF,TGTGCCACCGCGACTAGCTCCAACGAGCAGTACTTC
NA,TRBJ2-7,NA,TRBV29-1,CSVALTDEQYF,TGCAGCGTTGCCTTGACAGACGAGCAGTACTTC
few,TRBJ2-7,TRBD1,TRBV29-1,CSVVGTGGFYEQYF,TGCAGCGTTGTCGGGACAGGGGGCTTCTACGAGCAGTACTTC
NA,TRBJ2-7,NA,TRBV29-1,CSVGGAGSGANEQYF,TGCAGCGTGGGGGGGGCCGGTTCTGGGGCCAACGAGCAGTACTTC
NA,TRBJ1-6,NA,TRBV3-1,CASSQDLWSSYNSPLHF,TGTGCCAGCAGCCAAGATCTGTGGAGCTCCTATAATTCACCCCTCCACTTT
NA,TRBJ2-1,NA,TRBV4-2,CASSQSNSLYNEQFF,TGTGCCAGCAGCCAATCGAATAGCCTCTACAATGAGCAGTTCTTC
few,TRBJ2-3,NA,TRBV2,CASSEGNRDTQYF,TGTGCCAGCAGTGAAGGCAATAGGGATACGCAGTATTTT
NA,TRBJ2-5,TRBD2,TRBV20-1,CSGGTSGRVGETQYF,TGCAGCGGGGGGACTAGCGGGAGAGTGGGAGAGACCCAGTACTTC
NA,TRBJ1-5,NA,TRBV12-3/TRBV12-4,CASSLNDLSNQPQHF,TGTGCCAGCAGTTTAAATGACCTTAGCAATCAGCCCCAGCATTTT
NA,TRBJ2-2,NA,TRBV14,CASSQEVGDRYTGELFF,TGTGCCAGCAGCCAAGAGGTGGGCGACAGATACACCGGGGAGCTGTTTTTT
NA,TRBJ2-3,TRBD2,TRBV20-1,CSAPRGLGGSGDTQYF,TGCAGTGCGCCCCGGGGGTTGGGAGGGAGCGGAGATACGCAGTATTTT